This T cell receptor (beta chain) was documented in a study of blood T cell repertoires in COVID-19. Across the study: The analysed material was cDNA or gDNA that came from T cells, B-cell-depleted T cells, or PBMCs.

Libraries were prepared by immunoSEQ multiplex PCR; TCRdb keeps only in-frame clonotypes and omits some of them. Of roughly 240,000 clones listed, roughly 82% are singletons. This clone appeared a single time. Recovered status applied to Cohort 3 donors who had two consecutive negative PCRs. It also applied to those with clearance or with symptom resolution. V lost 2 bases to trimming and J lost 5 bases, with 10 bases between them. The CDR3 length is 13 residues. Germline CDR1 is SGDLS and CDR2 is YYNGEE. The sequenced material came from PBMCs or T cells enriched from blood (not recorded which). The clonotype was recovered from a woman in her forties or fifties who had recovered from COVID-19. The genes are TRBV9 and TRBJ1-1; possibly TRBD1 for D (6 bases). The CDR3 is CASSVSGQTEAFF. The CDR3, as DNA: TGTGCCAGCAGCGTTTCTGGACAGACTGAAGCTTTCTTT.